Each of the 5 T cell receptor beta chains below was sequenced from the same sample in a study of lymphopenia after photon versus proton radiotherapy. Produced via immunoSEQ multiplex PCR; TCRdb's table is partial and in-frame only. The sample consists of tens of thousands of clones, approximately 83% of them appearing once. The source material was peripheral blood, sampled from a patient treated with photon-based radiotherapy. Source of these receptors: a man in his forties with gastric cancer.

This CDR3 reads CASFKGGQRRENTIYF. CDR3 DNA: TGTGCCAGCTTTAAAGGGGGACAGCGCCGAGAAAACACCATATATTTT. The V gene is TRBV6-6, the J gene TRBJ1-3; TRBD1 matches at 7 bases. The J segment lost 6 bases and the V segment lost 8 bases, leaving 16 bases of the junction unmatched. Germline lookup yields CDR1 MNHNY and CDR2 SVGAGI (reference sequence). CDR3 length: 16 amino acids.

CDR3 nucleotides: TGTGCCAGCAGTTGGGCGGGGACAGCTCAAGAGACCCAGTACTTC. It specifies CASSWAGTAQETQYF. The chain has TRBV7-2 and TRBJ2-5; D perhaps matches TRBD1 (7 bases). Per germline, CDR1 SGHTA and CDR2 FQGNSA. Deletions cut 6 bases from V and 2 bases from J, with 16 bases between. The length of the CDR3 is 15 residues.

This sequence joins TRBV5-1 and TRBJ2-6; either TRBD1 or TRBD2 may fit D (5 bases each). The germline V gene has CDR1 SGHRS and CDR2 YFSETQ. V shed 0 bases and J shed 0 bases, with 13 bases lying between them. CDR3 length equals 18 residues. In DNA, the CDR3 is TGCGCCAGCAGCTTGGACGGGCAGGGACGCTCTGGGGCCAACGTCCTGACTTTC. It specifies CASSLDGQGRSGANVLTF. Supplemented by reference TRBV5-1 and TRBJ2-6, the full variable domain reads KAGVTQTPRYLIKTRGQQVTLSCSPISGHRSVSWYQQTPGQGLQFLFEYFSETQRNKGNFPGRFSGRQFSNSRSEMNVSTLELGDSALYLCASSLDGQGRSGANVLTFGAGSRLTVL.

This rearrangement joins TRBV11-2 to TRBJ1-2, with D hard to call. V shed 2 bases and J shed 0 bases, with 4 bases lying between them. Germline V lookup: CDR1 SGHAT, CDR2 FQNNGV. This CDR3 is built from 13 residues. The CDR3 spells CASSLRANYGYTF. The CDR3 DNA is TGTGCCAGCAGCTTACGGGCTAACTATGGCTACACCTTC.

This clone is medium-sized. Other nucleotide sequences from this sample produce the same CDR3. This chain connects TRBV7-8 to TRBJ2-7; D is undetermined. Per the germline V gene, CDR1 is SGHVS and CDR2 is FQNEAQ. This CDR3 has 13 residues. Trimming removed 1 base at V and 2 bases at J, with 6 bases between. CDR3: CASSLVAAYEQYF. DNA of the CDR3: TGTGCCAGCAGCTTAGTGGCCGCCTACGAGCAGTACTTC.